This T cell receptor beta chain was identified in a study of T cell repertoires in aging, cancer and after chemotherapy. Study-level information: Clear clonal overlap appeared across healthy donor samples taken over several months to years. Broader study findings: Untreated cancer patients had significantly lower blood TCR diversity than age-matched healthy donors.

Multiplex touch-down PCR with TRB-A/B primers amplified rearranged V-D-J TRB sequences. In TCRdb, the multiplex PCR reads were re-called with MiXCR into one record per CDR3 protein. Of some 10,000 distinct CDR3 sequences in the sample, around 44% were seen once. TCR beta rearrangements were amplified from peripheral blood genomic DNA. With 5 bases clipped from V and 3 bases from J, the junction kept 9 bases outside the gene matches. Germline V gene data show CDR1 as SGHRS and CDR2 as YFSETQ. This CDR3 is built from 16 residues. As for this clonotype: What it binds is unknown.

Sequencing was done on a sample of blood. The rearrangement uses TRBV5-1 and TRBJ2-7; 12 nucleotides agree with TRBD1. This TCR was recovered from a human donor in good health. The CDR3 nucleotides read TGCGCCAGCAGGGGGACAGGGGGCAGCCTCTACTACGAGCAGTACTTC. Residues: CASRGTGGSLYYEQYF.